This T cell receptor beta chain derives from a study of blood T cell repertoires in COVID-19. For the study at large: T cells, B-cell-depleted T cells, or PBMCs supplied cDNA or gDNA.

Trimming cost V 9 bases and J 7 bases; bases outside gene matches: 16. The CDR3 runs 15 residues. Germline CDR1 and CDR2: MNHEY and SVGAGI. The method was immunoSEQ multiplex PCR; TCRdb's version includes in-frame clones alone and lacks a portion of them. The repertoire holds almost 200,000 clones, with over 80% as singletons. This clonotype was obtained from a man in his fifties or sixties with COVID-19, enrolled during active disease. The sequencing sample was made of peripheral blood. The V call is TRBV6-5, the J call TRBJ1-2; TRBD1 aligns across 8 bases. CDR3 in amino acids: CASGESGGSHAGYTF. DNA of the CDR3: TGTGCCAGTGGGGAGTCAGGGGGCAGTCATGCTGGCTACACCTTC.